This TCR beta chain originates from a study of control samples from healthy donors and cancer patients. Produced via immunoSEQ multiplex PCR; TCRdb's table is partial and in-frame only. The sample lists some 140,000 clones; about 85% were seen once. The CDR3 contains 13 residues. Germline values: CDR1 SGHDN, CDR2 FVKESK. Trimming shortened V by 1 base and J by 5 bases, and 9 bases separated the two germline ends. This chain uses TRBV14 with TRBJ2-7; tentatively, D is TRBD2 (5 bases). The sequenced material came from blood. The TCR sequence derives from a woman aged 25-40 years in good health. CDR3 sequence reads: CASSQGLRDEQYF. The CDR3 DNA is TGTGCCAGCAGCCAAGGTTTGAGGGACGAGCAGTACTTC. The complete variable domain, with remaining parts taken from reference TRBV14 and TRBJ2-7, reads EAGVTQFPSHSVIEKGQTVTLRCDPISGHDNLYWYRRVMGKEIKFLLHFVKESKQDESGMPNNRFLAERTGGTYSTLKVQPAELEDSGVYFCASSQGLRDEQYFGPGTRLTVT.